This T cell receptor beta chain was recorded in a study of identical twins' blood T cells. The germline gives CDR1 MNHNS, CDR2 SASEGT. Trimming took off 4 bases at V and 9 bases at J, with 10 bases between the two ends. This CDR3 spans 13 amino acids. MiXCR, applied by TCRdb to the 5' RACE reads, yields one record per CDR3 protein. The repertoire holds 350,000 to 450,000 distinct CDR3 sequences, about 28% seen once, with about 6.1% in the top ten. The receptor comes from a woman between 18 and 50 years old in good health. Material: PBMCs. The chain recombines TRBV6-1 with TRBJ1-6; no clear D. As DNA, the CDR3 is TGTGCCAGCAGTGCCCGTTCGGGTTCACCCCTCCACTTT. Its protein product is CASSARSGSPLHF.